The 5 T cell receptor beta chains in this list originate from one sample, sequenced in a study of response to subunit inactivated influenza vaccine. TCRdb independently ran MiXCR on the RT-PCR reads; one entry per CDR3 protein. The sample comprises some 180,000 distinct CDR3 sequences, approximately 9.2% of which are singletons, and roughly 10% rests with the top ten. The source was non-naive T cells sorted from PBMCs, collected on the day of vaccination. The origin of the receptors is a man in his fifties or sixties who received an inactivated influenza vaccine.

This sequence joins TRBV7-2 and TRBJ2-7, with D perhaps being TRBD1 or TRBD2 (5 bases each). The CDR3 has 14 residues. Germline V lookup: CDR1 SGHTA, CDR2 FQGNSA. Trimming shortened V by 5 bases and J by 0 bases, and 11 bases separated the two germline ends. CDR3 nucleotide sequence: TGTGCCAGCAGCCTGGGGACCACCTCCTACGAGCAGTACTTC. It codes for CASSLGTTSYEQYF.

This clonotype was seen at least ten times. CDR3 in amino acids: CASSQQKGTGGSYTEAFF. Here the CDR3 DNA reads TGTGCCAGCAGCCAGCAGAAAGGGACAGGGGGTTCTTACACTGAAGCTTTCTTT. The chain carries TRBV4-2 and TRBJ1-1, with TRBD1 matching over 11 bases. The CDR3 extends over 18 amino acids. V gave up 3 bases and J gave up 3 bases; unmatched junction bases: 12. Germline V CDR1 and CDR2: LGHNA, YNFKEQ.

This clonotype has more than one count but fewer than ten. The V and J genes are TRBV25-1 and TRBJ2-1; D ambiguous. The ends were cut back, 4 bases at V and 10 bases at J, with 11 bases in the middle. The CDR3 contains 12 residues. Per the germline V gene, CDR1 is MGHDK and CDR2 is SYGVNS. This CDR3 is CASSGLVTEQFF. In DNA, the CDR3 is TGTGCCAGCAGTGGCCTAGTGACCGAGCAGTTCTTC.

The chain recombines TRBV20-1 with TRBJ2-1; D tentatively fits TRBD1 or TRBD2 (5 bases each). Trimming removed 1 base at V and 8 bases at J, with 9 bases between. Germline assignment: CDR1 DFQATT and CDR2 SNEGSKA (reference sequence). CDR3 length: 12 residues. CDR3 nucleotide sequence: TGCAGTGCTAGAGCTCGAGGGGATGAGCAGTTCTTC. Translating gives CSARARGDEQFF.

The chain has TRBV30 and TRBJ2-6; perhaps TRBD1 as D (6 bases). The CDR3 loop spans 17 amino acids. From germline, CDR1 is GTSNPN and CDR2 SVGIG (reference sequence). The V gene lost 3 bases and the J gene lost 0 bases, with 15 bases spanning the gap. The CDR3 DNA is TGTGCCTGGAGCGGTCAGGGGAAGACCTCTGGGGCCAACGTCCTGACTTTC. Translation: CAWSGQGKTSGANVLTF.